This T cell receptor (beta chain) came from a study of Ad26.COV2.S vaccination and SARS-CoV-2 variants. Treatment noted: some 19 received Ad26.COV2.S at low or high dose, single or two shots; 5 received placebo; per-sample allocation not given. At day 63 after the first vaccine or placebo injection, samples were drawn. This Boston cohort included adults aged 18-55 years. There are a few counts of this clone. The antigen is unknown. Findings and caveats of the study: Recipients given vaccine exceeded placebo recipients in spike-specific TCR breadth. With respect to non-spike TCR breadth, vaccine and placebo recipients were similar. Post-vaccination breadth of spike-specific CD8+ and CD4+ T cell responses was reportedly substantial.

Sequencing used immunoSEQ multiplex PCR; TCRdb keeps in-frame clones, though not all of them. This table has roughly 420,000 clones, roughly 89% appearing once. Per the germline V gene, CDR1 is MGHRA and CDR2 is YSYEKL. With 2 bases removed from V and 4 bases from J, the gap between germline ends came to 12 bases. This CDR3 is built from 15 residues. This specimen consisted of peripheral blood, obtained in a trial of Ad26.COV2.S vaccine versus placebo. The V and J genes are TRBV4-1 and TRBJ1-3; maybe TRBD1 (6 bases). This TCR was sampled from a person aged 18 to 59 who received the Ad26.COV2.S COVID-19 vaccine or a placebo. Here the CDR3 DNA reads TGCGCCAGCAGCCAACCCCTAGACAGGGGAAACACCATATATTTT. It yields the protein CASSQPLDRGNTIYF.